The 10 T cell receptor beta chains below were found in one sample sequenced in a study of T cells in localized non-small cell lung cancer. Data came from immunoSEQ multiplex PCR; TCRdb stores just in-frame clones and leaves some out. This repertoire shows 90,000 or so clones, roughly 89% found once; its top ten account for about 15%. This specimen consisted of peripheral blood, obtained before any cancer treatment. Every receptor here comes from a man aged 40 to 69 with stage I squamous cell lung carcinoma.

The V call is TRBV4-3, the J call TRBJ1-6; possibly TRBD1 for D (5 bases). CDR3 length: 15 amino acids. The ends were cut back, 1 base at V and 8 bases at J, with 12 bases in the middle. Germline loops: CDR1 LGHNA, CDR2 YSLEER. As DNA, the CDR3 is TGCGCCAGCAGCCAAGCGGGGCCTCTTCATTCACCCCTCCACTTT. Its protein product is CASSQAGPLHSPLHF.

The rearrangement links TRBV7-9 to TRBJ1-2, with 7 bases that match TRBD1. Germline CDR1 and CDR2: SEHNR and FQNEAQ (reference sequence). Trimming at V came to 4 bases and at J to 3 bases, leaving 5 bases not matched to a gene. The CDR3 runs 14 residues. Here the CDR3 reads CASSSGQNYYGYTF. DNA of the CDR3: TGTGCCAGCAGCTCGGGACAGAACTACTATGGCTACACCTTC.

V and J are TRBV28 and TRBJ2-7, with TRBD1 matching over 9 bases. This CDR3 has 14 amino acids. The V gene end was trimmed by 6 bases and the J gene end by 2 bases; junction bases not matched to a gene: 5. CDR1 MDHEN and CDR2 SYDVKM come from the germline V gene. This chain's CDR3 is CASRGTGYAYEQYF. The CDR3 coding sequence is TGTGCCAGCAGGGGGACAGGGTACGCCTACGAGCAGTACTTC.

In this sample, this clone turned up a few times. The chain has TRBV7-9 and TRBJ1-5, with TRBD1 matching over 8 bases. V gave up 5 bases and J gave up 4 bases; unmatched junction bases: 4. The CDR3 is made up of 14 amino acids. Germline V CDR1 and CDR2: SEHNR, FQNEAQ (reference sequence). For the CDR3, the DNA is TGTGCCAGCAGCGACGGACAGGGTAATCAGCCCCAGCATTTT. This sequence encodes CASSDGQGNQPQHF.

The rearrangement uses TRBV7-9 and TRBJ2-1; 9 nucleotides line up with TRBD2. CDR1 and CDR2 (germline): SEHNR, FQNEAQ (reference sequence). Trimming took 1 base from V and 5 from J; bases not matched to a gene: 3. The CDR3 length is 15 residues. CDR3 sequence: CASSLGRGGHNEQFF. CDR3 DNA sequence: TGTGCCAGCAGCTTAGGGCGGGGGGGCCACAATGAGCAGTTCTTC.

This clone has just one count. The chain employs TRBV5-1 and TRBJ2-1; D is uncertain. Trimming left V 3 bases short and J 10 bases short, with 23 bases between. This CDR3 is 16 amino acids long. Germline V gene sequence: CDR1 SGHRS, CDR2 YFSETQ. The CDR3 sequence: CASSSSQPYSLREQFF. The CDR3 DNA sequence: TGCGCCAGCAGCTCCAGCCAGCCCTATTCCCTTAGGGAGCAGTTCTTC.

The rearrangement uses TRBV30 and TRBJ2-1; 9 nucleotides match TRBD2. J gave up 12 bases and V 4 bases, and 13 bases lay outside the gene matches. The CDR3 has 14 amino acids. CDR1 and CDR2 (germline): GTSNPN, SVGIG (reference sequence). This CDR3 reads CAWTISGLAGTQFF. The CDR3 DNA is TGTGCCTGGACCATCTCCGGCCTAGCGGGGACGCAGTTCTTC. Using reference TRBV30 and TRBJ2-1 for the parts outside the CDR3, the full variable domain is SQTIHQWPATLVQPVGSPLSLECTVEGTSNPNLYWYRQAAGRGLQLLFYSVGIGQISSEVPQNLSASRPQDRQFILSSKKLLLSDSGFYLCAWTISGLAGTQFFGPGTRLTVL.

V is TRBV5-1 and J is TRBJ1-3; D is unclear. The CDR3 length is 14 residues. Germline-derived CDR1 and CDR2 are SGHRS and YFSETQ. V dropped 0 bases and J dropped 2 bases, with 6 bases sitting between them. The CDR3 loop reads CASSLEDTGNTIYF. The CDR3 region has the DNA TGCGCCAGCAGCTTGGAGGATACTGGAAACACCATATATTTT.

V usage is TRBV2 and J usage is TRBJ1-4; possibly TRBD1 for D (6 bases). V lost 8 bases to trimming and J lost 3 bases, with 13 bases between them. This CDR3 spans 14 amino acids. Germline CDR1 is SNHLY and CDR2 is FYNNEI. In DNA, the CDR3 is TGTGCCAGCGGAGGGGGGCGGCCTAATGAAAAACTGTTTTTT. Translated, it gives CASGGGRPNEKLFF.

This chain uses TRBV4-2 with TRBJ2-3, with D perhaps assigned TRBD1 or TRBD2 (6 bases each). CDR1 and CDR2 from the germline V gene are LGHNA and YNFKEQ. V was trimmed by 2 bases and J by 7 bases, leaving 19 bases between them. The CDR3 sequence is 16 residues long. The CDR3 loop reads CASSQHGGTNENTQYF. In DNA form, the CDR3 reads TGTGCCAGCAGCCAACATGGAGGGACAAACGAGAATACGCAGTATTTT.